The 2 T cell receptor beta chains below all came from one sample that was sequenced in a study of Graves' ophthalmopathy and Graves' hyperthyroidism. Investigators amplified TCR beta CDR3 regions from RNA transcripts. Second-round multiplex PCR came after first-round RT-PCR with HTBI primers. MiXCR, run by TCRdb on the multiplex PCR reads, gives a single entry per CDR3 protein. Seen here are about 210,000 distinct CDR3 sequences, about 32% observed once, and the top ten hold approximately 9.6%. Sequenced material: peripheral blood. All receptors derive from a man aged 50 to 60 with Graves' ophthalmopathy.

Ten or more counts support this clonotype. The genes are TRBV14 and TRBJ2-7, with 8 bases matching TRBD2. The CDR3 extends over 14 amino acids. CDR1 is SGHDN and CDR2 is FVKESK in the germline V gene. V lost 8 bases, J lost 3 bases, and 9 bases stayed unmatched. CDR3 region: CASFQSGRGYEQYF. The CDR3 DNA follows: TGTGCCAGCTTTCAGAGCGGGAGAGGCTACGAGCAGTACTTC.

This clonotype was counted ten times or more. CDR3 sequence reads: CSARVGGSPSNQPQHF. CDR3 in DNA: TGCAGTGCTAGAGTAGGGGGGTCCCCGAGCAATCAGCCCCAGCATTTT. The V call is TRBV20-1, the J call TRBJ1-5; the D gene is possibly TRBD1 (6 bases). V was pared by 1 base and J by 1 base, with 14 bases between. The CDR3 covers 16 residues. Germline V CDR1 and CDR2: DFQATT, SNEGSKA (reference sequence).